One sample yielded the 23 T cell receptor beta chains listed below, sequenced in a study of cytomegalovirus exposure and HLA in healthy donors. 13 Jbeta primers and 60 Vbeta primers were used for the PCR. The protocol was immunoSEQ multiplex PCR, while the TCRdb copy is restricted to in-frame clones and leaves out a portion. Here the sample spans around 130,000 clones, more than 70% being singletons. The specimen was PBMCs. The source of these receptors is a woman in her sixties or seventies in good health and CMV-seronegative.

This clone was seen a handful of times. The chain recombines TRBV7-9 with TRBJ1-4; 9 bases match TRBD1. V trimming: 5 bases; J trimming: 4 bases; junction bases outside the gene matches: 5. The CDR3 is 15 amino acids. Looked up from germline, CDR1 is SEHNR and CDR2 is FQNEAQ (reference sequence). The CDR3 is CASSTGGLNNEKLFF. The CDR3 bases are TGTGCCAGCAGCACAGGGGGCCTGAATAATGAAAAACTGTTTTTT.

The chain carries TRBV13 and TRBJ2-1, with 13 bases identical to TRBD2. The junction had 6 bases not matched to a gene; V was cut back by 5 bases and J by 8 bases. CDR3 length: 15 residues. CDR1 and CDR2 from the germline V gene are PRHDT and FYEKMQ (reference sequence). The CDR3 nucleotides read TGTGCCAGCAGCCCCGGACTAGCGGGAGCTTATGAGCAGTTCTTC. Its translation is CASSPGLAGAYEQFF.

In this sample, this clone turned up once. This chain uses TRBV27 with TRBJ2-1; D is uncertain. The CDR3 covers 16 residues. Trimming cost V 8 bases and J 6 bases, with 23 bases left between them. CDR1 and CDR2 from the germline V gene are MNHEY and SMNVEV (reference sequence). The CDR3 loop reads CASSPGGSRASNEQFF. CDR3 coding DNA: TGTGCCAGCTCCCCCGGTGGTAGCAGAGCCTCCAATGAGCAGTTCTTC.

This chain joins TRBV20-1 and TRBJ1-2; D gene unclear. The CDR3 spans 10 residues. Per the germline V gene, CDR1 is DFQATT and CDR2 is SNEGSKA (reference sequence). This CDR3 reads CLGGFGGYTF. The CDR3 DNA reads TGCCTGGGAGGGTTCGGTGGCTACACCTTC.

CDR3 protein: CASRLDRASSPLHF. DNA for the CDR3: TGTGCCAGCAGGCTGGACAGGGCGAGTTCACCCCTCCACTTT. This sequence joins TRBV7-6 and TRBJ1-6, with TRBD1 matching 8 bases. Trimming at V came to 6 bases and at J to 9 bases, leaving 7 bases not matched to a gene. CDR1 is SGHVS, CDR2 FNYEAQ, per germline. This CDR3 spans 14 amino acids.

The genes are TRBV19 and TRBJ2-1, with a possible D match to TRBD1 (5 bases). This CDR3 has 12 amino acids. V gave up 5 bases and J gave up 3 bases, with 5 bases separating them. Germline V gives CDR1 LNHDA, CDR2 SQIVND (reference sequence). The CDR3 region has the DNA TGTGCCAGTAGTCAGGGCTACAATGAGCAGTTCTTC. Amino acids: CASSQGYNEQFF.

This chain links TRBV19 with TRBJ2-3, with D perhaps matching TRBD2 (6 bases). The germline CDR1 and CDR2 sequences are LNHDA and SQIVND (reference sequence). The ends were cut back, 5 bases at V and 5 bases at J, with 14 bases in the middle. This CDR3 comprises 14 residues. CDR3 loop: CASSDRGGIDTQYF. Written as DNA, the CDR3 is TGTGCCAGTAGTGACCGGGGCGGGATAGATACGCAGTATTTT. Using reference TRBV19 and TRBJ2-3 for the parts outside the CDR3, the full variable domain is DGGITQSPKYLFRKEGQNVTLSCEQNLNHDAMYWYRQDPGQGLRLIYYSQIVNDFQKGDIAEGYSVSREKKESFPLTVTSAQKNPTAFYLCASSDRGGIDTQYFGPGTRLTVL.

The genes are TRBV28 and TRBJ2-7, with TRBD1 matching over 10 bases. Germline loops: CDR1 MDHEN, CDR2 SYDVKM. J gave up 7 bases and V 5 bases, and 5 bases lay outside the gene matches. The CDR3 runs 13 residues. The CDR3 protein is CASSPGQGREQYF. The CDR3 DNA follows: TGTGCCAGCAGTCCGGGACAGGGGCGGGAGCAGTACTTC.

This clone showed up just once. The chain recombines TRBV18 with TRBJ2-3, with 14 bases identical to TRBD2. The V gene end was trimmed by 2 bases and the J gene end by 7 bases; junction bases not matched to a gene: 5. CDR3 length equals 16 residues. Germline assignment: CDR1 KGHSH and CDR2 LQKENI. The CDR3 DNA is TGTGCCAGCTCACCAGGGACTAGCGGGAGTAGGAATACGCAGTATTTT. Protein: CASSPGTSGSRNTQYF.

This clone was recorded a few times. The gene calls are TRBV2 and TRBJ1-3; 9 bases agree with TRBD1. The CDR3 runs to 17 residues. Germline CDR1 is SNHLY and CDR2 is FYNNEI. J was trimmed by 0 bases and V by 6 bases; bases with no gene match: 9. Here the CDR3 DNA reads TGTGCCAGCAGCCGGTTGGGGGACAGGGCCTCTGGAAACACCATATATTTT. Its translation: CASSRLGDRASGNTIYF.

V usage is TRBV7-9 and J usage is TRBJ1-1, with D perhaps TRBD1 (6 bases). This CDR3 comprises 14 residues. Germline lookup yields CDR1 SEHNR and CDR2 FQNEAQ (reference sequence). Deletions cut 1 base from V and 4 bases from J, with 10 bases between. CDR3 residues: CASSLDRELTEAFF. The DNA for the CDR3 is TGTGCCAGCAGCTTAGACAGGGAACTCACTGAAGCTTTCTTT.

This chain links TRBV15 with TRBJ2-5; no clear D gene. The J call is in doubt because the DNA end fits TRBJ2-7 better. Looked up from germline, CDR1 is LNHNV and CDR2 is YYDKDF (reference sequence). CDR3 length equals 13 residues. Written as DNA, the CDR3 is TGTGCCACCAGCAGAGAACTCTTCTACGAGCAGTACTTC. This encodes CATSRELFYEQYF.

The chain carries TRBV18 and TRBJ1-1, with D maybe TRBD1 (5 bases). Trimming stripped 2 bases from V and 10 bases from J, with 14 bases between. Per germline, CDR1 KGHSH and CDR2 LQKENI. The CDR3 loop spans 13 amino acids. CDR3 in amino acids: CASSPGGGFSAFF. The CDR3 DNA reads TGTGCCAGCTCACCAGGGGGGGGGTTCTCAGCTTTCTTT.

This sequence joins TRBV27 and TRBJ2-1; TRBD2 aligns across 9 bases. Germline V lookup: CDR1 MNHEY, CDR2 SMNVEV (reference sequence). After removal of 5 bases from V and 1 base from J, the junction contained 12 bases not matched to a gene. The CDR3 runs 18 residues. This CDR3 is CASSPYIAGDGSYNEQFF. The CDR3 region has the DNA TGTGCCAGCAGTCCTTACATAGCGGGAGATGGGTCCTACAATGAGCAGTTCTTC.

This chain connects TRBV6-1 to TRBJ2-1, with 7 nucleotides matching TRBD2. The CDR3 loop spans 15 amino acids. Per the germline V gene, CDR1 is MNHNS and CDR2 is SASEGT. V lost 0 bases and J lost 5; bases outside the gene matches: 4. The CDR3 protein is CASSEAGGLHNEQFF. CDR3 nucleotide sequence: TGTGCCAGCAGTGAAGCGGGAGGGCTCCACAATGAGCAGTTCTTC.

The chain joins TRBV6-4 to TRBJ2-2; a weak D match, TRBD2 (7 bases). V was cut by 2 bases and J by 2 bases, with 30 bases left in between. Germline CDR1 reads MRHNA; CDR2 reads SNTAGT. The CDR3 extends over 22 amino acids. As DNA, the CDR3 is TGTGCCAGCAGTGACCAACAGGGCGGGGGAGGGTTACTGGGGGTTAACACCGGGGAGCTGTTTTTT. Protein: CASSDQQGGGGLLGVNTGELFF.

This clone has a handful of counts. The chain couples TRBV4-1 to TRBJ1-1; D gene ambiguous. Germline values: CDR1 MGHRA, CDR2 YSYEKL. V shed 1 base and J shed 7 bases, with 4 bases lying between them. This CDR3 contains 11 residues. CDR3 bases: TGCGCCAGCAGCCAAGGTCGTGAAGCTTTCTTT. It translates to CASSQGREAFF.

The CDR3 here is CASSSLGLAVAKNIQYF. CDR3 sequence (DNA): TGTGCCAGCAGTTCCCTTGGACTAGCAGTAGCCAAAAACATTCAGTACTTC. The rearrangement joins TRBV27 to TRBJ2-4; TRBD2 matches at 8 bases. Germline V gene lookup returns CDR1 MNHEY and CDR2 SMNVEV (reference sequence). The length of the CDR3 is 17 residues. V was clipped by 4 bases and J by 0 bases; unmatched bases: 8.

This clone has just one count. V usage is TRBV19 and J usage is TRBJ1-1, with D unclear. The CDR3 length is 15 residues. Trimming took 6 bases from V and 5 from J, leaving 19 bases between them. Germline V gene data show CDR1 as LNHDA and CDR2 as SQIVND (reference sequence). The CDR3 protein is CASSPDLRGRTEAFF. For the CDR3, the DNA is TGTGCCAGTAGCCCCGATTTGCGTGGGAGGACTGAAGCTTTCTTT.

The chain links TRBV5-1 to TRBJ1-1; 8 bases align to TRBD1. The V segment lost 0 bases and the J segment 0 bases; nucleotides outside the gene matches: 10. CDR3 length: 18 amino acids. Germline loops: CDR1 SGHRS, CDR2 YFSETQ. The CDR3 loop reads CASSLEKHSTGVNTEAFF. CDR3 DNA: TGCGCCAGCAGCTTGGAAAAACATTCGACAGGGGTGAACACTGAAGCTTTCTTT.

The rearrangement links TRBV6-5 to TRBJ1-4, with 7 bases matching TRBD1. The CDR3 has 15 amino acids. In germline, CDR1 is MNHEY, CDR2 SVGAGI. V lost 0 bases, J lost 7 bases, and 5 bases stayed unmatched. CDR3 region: CASSYSRQGSEKLFF. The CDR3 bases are TGTGCCAGCAGTTACTCTCGACAGGGAAGTGAAAAACTGTTTTTT.

The CDR3 sequence is CASSTRGQAYEQYF. The CDR3 nucleotides are TGTGCCAGTAGTACCCGAGGACAGGCCTACGAGCAGTACTTC. The V call is TRBV19, the J call TRBJ2-7, with 7 bases identical to TRBD1. CDR1 and CDR2 (germline): LNHDA, SQIVND (reference sequence). V was pared by 4 bases and J by 2 bases, with 5 bases of the junction left unmatched. The CDR3 runs 14 residues.

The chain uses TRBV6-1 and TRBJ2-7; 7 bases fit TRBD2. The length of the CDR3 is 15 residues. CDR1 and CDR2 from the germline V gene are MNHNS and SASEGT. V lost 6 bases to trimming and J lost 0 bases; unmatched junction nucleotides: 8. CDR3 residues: CASRGSPSGSYEQYF. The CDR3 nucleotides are TGTGCCAGCAGGGGGTCCCCTAGCGGCTCCTACGAGCAGTACTTC.